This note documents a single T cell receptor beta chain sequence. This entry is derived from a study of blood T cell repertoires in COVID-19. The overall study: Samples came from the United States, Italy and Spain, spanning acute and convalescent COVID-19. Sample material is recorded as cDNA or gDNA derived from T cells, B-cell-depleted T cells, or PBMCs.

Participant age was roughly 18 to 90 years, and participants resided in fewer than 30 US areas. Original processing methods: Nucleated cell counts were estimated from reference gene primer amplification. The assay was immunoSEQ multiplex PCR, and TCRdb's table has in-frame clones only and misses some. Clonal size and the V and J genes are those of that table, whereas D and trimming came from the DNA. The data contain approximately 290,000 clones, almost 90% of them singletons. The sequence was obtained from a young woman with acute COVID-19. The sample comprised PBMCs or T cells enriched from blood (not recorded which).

CDR3 in amino acids: CASSYPSGIGQFF. The CDR3, as DNA: TGTGCCAGCAGTTACCCTAGCGGGATCGGGCAGTTCTTC. The V gene is TRBV7-2, the J gene TRBJ2-1; 9 positions agree with TRBD2. The J segment lost 12 bases and the V segment lost 6 bases, leaving 9 bases of the junction unmatched. This CDR3 spans 13 amino acids. The germline CDR1 and CDR2 sequences are SGHTA and FQGNSA.